One sample yielded the 8 T cell receptor beta chains listed below, sequenced in a study of CD8+ T cells in alopecia areata. The sequencing template was cDNA reverse transcribed from extracted RNA. Measured with immunoSEQ multiplex PCR; TCRdb has only the in-frame clones, and not every one. Of about 91,000 clones in the sample, under 45% were seen once. Sequencing was carried out using CD4+ T cells sorted from blood. These TCRs come from a human donor with alopecia areata.

J is TRBJ2-1 and V is TRBV15; 8 positions match TRBD2. Germline V gene data show CDR1 as LNHNV and CDR2 as YYDKDF (reference sequence). V was clipped by 0 bases and J by 8 bases; unmatched bases: 9. The CDR3 spans 16 residues. CDR3 residues: CATSRDPTSGGDEQFF. In nucleotides, the CDR3 is TGTGCCACCAGCAGAGATCCGACCTCGGGGGGGGATGAGCAGTTCTTC.

This clone was seen a handful of times. The rearrangement uses TRBV23-1 and TRBJ2-4, with D maybe TRBD1 (6 bases). TRBV23-1 is an open reading frame whose function is uncertain. V lost 6 bases, J lost 0 bases, and 18 bases lay in between. The CDR3 length is 17 residues. CDR3 sequence (DNA): TGCGCCAGCAGGGGACATGCCTACGACCAAGCCAAAAACATTCAGTACTTC. Protein: CASRGHAYDQAKNIQYF.

This clone came up a few times. The chain uses TRBV29-1 and TRBJ2-3; 11 bases map to TRBD2. Germline V CDR1 and CDR2: SQVTM, ANQGSEA. The CDR3 loop spans 15 amino acids. Unmatched junction bases numbered 4, after V lost 4 bases and J lost 1 base. The CDR3 spells CSVGATSGGTDTQYF. The CDR3, as DNA: TGCAGCGTTGGGGCGACTAGCGGGGGCACAGATACGCAGTATTTT.

This clone was counted a few times. The chain links TRBV20-1 to TRBJ2-7; D possibly corresponds to TRBD1 (6 bases). CDR1 and CDR2 from the germline V gene are DFQATT and SNEGSKA (reference sequence). Deletions cut 2 bases from V and 12 bases from J, with 14 bases between. The CDR3 spans 11 residues. CDR3 bases: TGCAGTGCTAGATACGACACAGGGCTGTACTTC. Protein product: CSARYDTGLYF.

V is TRBV28 and J is TRBJ2-3; 7 bases match TRBD1. Germline assignment: CDR1 MDHEN and CDR2 SYDVKM. Trimming removed 4 bases from V and 2 bases from J; junction bases left unmatched: 3. The CDR3 totals 14 residues. Here the CDR3 reads CASSWTGFTDTQYF. CDR3 coding DNA: TGTGCCAGCAGTTGGACAGGTTTCACAGATACGCAGTATTTT.

The chain carries TRBV6-5 and TRBJ2-5, with D possibly TRBD1 on 5 matching bases. In germline, CDR1 is MNHEY, CDR2 SVGAGI. Between the trimmed V and J ends, which lost 0 bases and 4 bases, there was a span of 9 bases. This CDR3 comprises 14 residues. CDR3: CASSYSGAGETQYF. CDR3 DNA: TGTGCCAGCAGTTACTCTGGGGCCGGAGAGACCCAGTACTTC.

V gene TRBV29-1 combines with J gene TRBJ2-5, with 10 bases fitting TRBD2. V lost 5 bases, J lost 5 bases, and 5 bases stayed unmatched. The CDR3 loop spans 13 amino acids. CDR1 and CDR2 (germline): SQVTM, ANQGSEA. CDR3 amino acids: CSVSGGAKETQYF. The CDR3 bases are TGCAGCGTTAGCGGGGGGGCCAAGGAGACCCAGTACTTC.

The chain recombines TRBV5-1 with TRBJ2-5; TRBD1 is a possible D gene (6 bases). The CDR3 covers 13 residues. The germline V and J ends were trimmed by 4 bases and 4 bases, with 11 bases remaining between them. Germline V gives CDR1 SGHRS, CDR2 YFSETQ. DNA of the CDR3: TGCGCCAGCAGCCCCGACAGGCTAGAGACCCAGTACTTC. Protein product: CASSPDRLETQYF.